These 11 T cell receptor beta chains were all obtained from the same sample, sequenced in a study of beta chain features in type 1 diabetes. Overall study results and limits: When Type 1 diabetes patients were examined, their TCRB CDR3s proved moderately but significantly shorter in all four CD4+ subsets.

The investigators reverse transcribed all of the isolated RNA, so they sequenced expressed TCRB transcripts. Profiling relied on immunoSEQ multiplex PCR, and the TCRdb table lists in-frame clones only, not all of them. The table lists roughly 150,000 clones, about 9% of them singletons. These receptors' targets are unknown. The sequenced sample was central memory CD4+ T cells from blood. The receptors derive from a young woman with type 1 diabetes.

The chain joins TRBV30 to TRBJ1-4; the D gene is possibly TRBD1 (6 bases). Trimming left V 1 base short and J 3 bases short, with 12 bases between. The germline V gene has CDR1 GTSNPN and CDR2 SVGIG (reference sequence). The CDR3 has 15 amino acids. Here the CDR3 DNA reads TGTGCCTGGAGTGCGAACGGACAGTCTAATGAAAAACTGTTTTTT. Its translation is CAWSANGQSNEKLFF. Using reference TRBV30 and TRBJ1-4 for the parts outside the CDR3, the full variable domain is SQTIHQWPATLVQPVGSPLSLECTVEGTSNPNLYWYRQAAGRGLQLLFYSVGIGQISSEVPQNLSASRPQDRQFILSSKKLLLSDSGFYLCAWSANGQSNEKLFFGSGTQLSVL.

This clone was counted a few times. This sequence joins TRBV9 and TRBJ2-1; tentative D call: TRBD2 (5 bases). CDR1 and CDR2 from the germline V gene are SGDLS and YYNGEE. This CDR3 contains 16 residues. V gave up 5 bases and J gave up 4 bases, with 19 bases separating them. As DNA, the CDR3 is TGTGCCAGCAGTCCCCAAAGGACTGGCGGGTACAATGAGCAGTTCTTC. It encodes CASSPQRTGGYNEQFF.

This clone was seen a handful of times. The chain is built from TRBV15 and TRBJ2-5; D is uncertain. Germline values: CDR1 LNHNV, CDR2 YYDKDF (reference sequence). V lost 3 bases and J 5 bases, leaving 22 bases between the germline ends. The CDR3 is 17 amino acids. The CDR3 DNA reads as TGTGCCACCAGCAGGGCCCGTTACTCGACACCCCGGGAGACCCAGTACTTC. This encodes CATSRARYSTPRETQYF.

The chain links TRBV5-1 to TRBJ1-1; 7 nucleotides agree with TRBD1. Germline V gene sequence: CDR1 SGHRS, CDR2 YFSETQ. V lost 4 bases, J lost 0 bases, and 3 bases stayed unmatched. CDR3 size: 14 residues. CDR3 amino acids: CASSTTGVNTEAFF. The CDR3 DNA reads TGCGCCAGCAGCACCACAGGGGTGAACACTGAAGCTTTCTTT.

CDR3 nucleotide sequence: TGCAGCGAGGGGTCGGGAGGGCCGGGAGAGACCCAGTACTTC. Amino acids: CSEGSGGPGETQYF. The chain couples TRBV29-1 to TRBJ2-5; 8 positions agree with TRBD2. Trimming at V came to 7 bases and at J to 4 bases, leaving 11 bases not matched to a gene. The CDR3 spans 14 residues. Germline CDR1 and CDR2: SQVTM and ANQGSEA. Supplemented by reference TRBV29-1 and TRBJ2-5, the full variable domain reads SAVISQKPSRDICQRGTSLTIQCQVDSQVTMMFWYRQQPGQSLTLIATANQGSEATYESGFVIDKFPISRPNLTFSTLTVSNMSPEDSSIYLCSEGSGGPGETQYFGPGTRLLVL.

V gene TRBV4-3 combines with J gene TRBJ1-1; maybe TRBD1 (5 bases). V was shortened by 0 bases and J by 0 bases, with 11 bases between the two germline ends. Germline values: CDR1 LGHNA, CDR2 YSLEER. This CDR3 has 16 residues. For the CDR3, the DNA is TGCGCCAGCAGCCAAGAAATTCAGGGAATGAACACTGAAGCTTTCTTT. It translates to CASSQEIQGMNTEAFF.

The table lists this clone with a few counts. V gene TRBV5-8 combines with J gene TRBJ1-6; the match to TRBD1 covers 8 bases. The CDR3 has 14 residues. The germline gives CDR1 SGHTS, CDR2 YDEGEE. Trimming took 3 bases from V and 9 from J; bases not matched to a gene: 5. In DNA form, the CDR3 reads TGTGCCAGCAGCTCGGACAGGGCCCCTTCACCCCTCCACTTT. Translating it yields CASSSDRAPSPLHF.

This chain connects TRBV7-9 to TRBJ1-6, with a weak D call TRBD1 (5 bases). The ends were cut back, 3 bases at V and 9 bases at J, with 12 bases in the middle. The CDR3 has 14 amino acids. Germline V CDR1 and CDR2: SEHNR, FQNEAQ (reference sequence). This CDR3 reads CASSFGQGGSPLHF. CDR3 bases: TGTGCCAGCAGCTTTGGCCAGGGCGGTTCACCCCTCCACTTT. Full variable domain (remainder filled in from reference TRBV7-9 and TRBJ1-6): DTGVSQNPRHKITKRGQNVTFRCDPISEHNRLYWYRQTLGQGPEFLTYFQNEAQLEKSRLLSDRFSAERPKGSFSTLEIQRTEQGDSAMYLCASSFGQGGSPLHFGNGTRLTVT.

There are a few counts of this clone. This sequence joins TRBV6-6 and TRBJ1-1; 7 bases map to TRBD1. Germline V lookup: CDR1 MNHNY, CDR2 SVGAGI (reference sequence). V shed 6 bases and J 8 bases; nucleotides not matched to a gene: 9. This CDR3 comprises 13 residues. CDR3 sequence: CASRGGGATEAFF. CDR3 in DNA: TGTGCCAGCAGAGGAGGGGGCGCGACCGAAGCTTTCTTT.

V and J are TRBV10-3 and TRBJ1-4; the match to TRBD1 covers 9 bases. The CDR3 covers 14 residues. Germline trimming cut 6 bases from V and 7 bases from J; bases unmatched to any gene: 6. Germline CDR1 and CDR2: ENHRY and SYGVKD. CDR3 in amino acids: CAIRMGTGSEKLFF. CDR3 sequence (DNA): TGTGCCATCAGAATGGGGACAGGGAGTGAAAAACTGTTTTTT.

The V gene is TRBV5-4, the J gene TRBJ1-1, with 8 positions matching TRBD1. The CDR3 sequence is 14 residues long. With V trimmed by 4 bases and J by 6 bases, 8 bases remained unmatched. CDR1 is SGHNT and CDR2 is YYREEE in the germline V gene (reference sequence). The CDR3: CASSQDRVYAEAFF. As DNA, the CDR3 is TGTGCCAGCAGCCAGGACAGGGTATACGCTGAAGCTTTCTTT.